These T cell receptor beta chains were read from a single sample in a study of blood T cell repertoires in COVID-19. The table came from immunoSEQ multiplex PCR; TCRdb's copy has only in-frame clones and leaves some out. Here the sample spans 27,000 or so clones, about 88% being singletons. What was sequenced was peripheral blood. The source is a woman aged 45-60 years with active COVID-19. Both conserved end residues are part of each CDR3. D genes are given only for firm matches. Size tells how often a clone was seen (once, few, many) or the class of an expanded clone, and some rows leave it out.

TRBD1 TRBJ2-1 TRBV5-6 16 . TGTGCCAGCAGCACCGGACGGACAGGGTGGCACAATGAGCAGTTCTTC CASSTGRTGWHNEQFF
. TRBJ1-1 TRBV19 15 . TGTGCCAGTAGTATAATGGGCCGGTTGAACACTGAAGCTTTCTTT CASSIMGRLNTEAFF
. TRBJ1-4 TRBV28 16 . TGTGCCAGCAGTTTAGGCAGGGGACGCACTAATGAAAAACTGTTTTTT CASSLGRGRTNEKLFF
TRBD1 TRBJ2-7 TRBV4-1 13 . TGCGCCAGCAGCCAAGATCACAGGGGCGAGCAGTACTTC CASSQDHRGEQYF
TRBD2 TRBJ2-7 TRBV2 17 . TGTGCCAGCACCTCTGGGGTCATTCCGGGAGGCTTCAACGAGCAGTACTTC CASTSGVIPGGFNEQYF
TRBD2 TRBJ2-1 TRBV9 15 . TGTGCCAGCAGCGCCCCGGGACTAGGAGAGGCTGAGCAGTTCTTC CASSAPGLGEAEQFF
TRBD1 TRBJ2-7 TRBV5-1 15 . TGCGCCAGCAGCCCGCGGACAGGGAGCTCCTACGAGCAGTACTTC CASSPRTGSSYEQYF
TRBD1 TRBJ1-1 TRBV28 15 once TGTGCCAGCTCGGCCGACAGACAGGGGAACACTGAAGCTTTCTTT CASSADRQGNTEAFF
TRBD2 TRBJ2-1 TRBV6-1 15 . TGTGCCAGCAGTGAAGGAACTAGCGGGTACAATGAGCAGTTCTTC CASSEGTSGYNEQFF
. TRBJ2-3 TRBV19 15 . TGTGCCAGTAGCGATCGGAGGAGTTGGACAGATACGCAGTATTTT CASSDRRSWTDTQYF
TRBD2 TRBJ2-1 TRBV9 17 medium-sized TGTGCCAGCAGCGGTCCCTTTAGCGGGGAGGGGAACAATGAGCAGTTCTTC CASSGPFSGEGNNEQFF
TRBD1 TRBJ1-4 TRBV7-9 15 once TGTGCCAGCAGCCTTCCCGGGACAGGTGGAGAAAAACTGTTTTTT CASSLPGTGGEKLFF
. TRBJ1-2 TRBV3-1/TRBV3-2 15 . TGTGCCAGCAGCCAAGATCTGACAGCCGGGAGGGGCTACACCTTC CASSQDLTAGRGYTF
. TRBJ2-7 TRBV6-6 14 . TGTGCCAGCAGTTACGCGGGGATGATATACGAGCAGTACTTC CASSYAGMIYEQYF
. TRBJ2-5 TRBV5-1 12 . TGCGCCAGCAGCTTGGCCCGAGAGACCCAGTACTTC CASSLARETQYF
TRBD1 TRBJ2-1 TRBV18 15 . TGTGCCAGCTCACGGGACAGGGGACGATACAATGAGCAGTTCTTC CASSRDRGRYNEQFF
. TRBJ2-2 TRBV5-1 15 once TGCGCCAGCAGCTTCAAAGGGGGGGACACCGGGGAGCTGTTTTTT CASSFKGGDTGELFF
. TRBJ1-1 TRBV18 16 . TGTGCCAGCTCACCATCTCAGGGCCGACTGAACACTGAAGCTTTCTTT CASSPSQGRLNTEAFF
TRBD2 TRBJ2-1 TRBV4-1 14 . TGCGCCAGCAGCCAAGTAGCGGGTTACAATGAGCAGTTCTTC CASSQVAGYNEQFF
. TRBJ2-1 TRBV28 15 . TGTGCCAGCAGTTTGGGGGCGGGCTCCTACAATGAGCAGTTCTTC CASSLGAGSYNEQFF
TRBD1 TRBJ1-6 TRBV7-6 15 . TGTGCCAGCAGCGTCGGACAGGGTCAGAATTCACCCCTCCACTTT CASSVGQGQNSPLHF
. TRBJ2-7 TRBV24-1 14 . TGTGCCACCAGTGACCCAAGCGGGTCCCACGAGCAGTACTTC CATSDPSGSHEQYF
TRBD1 TRBJ1-4 TRBV30 13 . TGTGCCTGGAAGCAGGGGGTCGGTGAAAAACTGTTTTTT CAWKQGVGEKLFF
. TRBJ2-3 TRBV14 15 . TGTGCCAGCAGCCAAGGCGGGGCTAGCACAGATACGCAGTATTTT CASSQGGASTDTQYF
. TRBJ2-6 TRBV2 13 . TGTGCCAGCATGCTATCTGGGGCCAACGTCCTGACTTTC CASMLSGANVLTF
TRBD1 TRBJ1-1 TRBV29-1 14 . TGCAGCGTTGAAGAAGGGCAGGGGGACACTGAAGCTTTCTTT CSVEEGQGDTEAFF
TRBD1 TRBJ2-1 TRBV25-1 15 . TGTGCCAGCAGTGTAGCACGAGTCCAGGGGGATGAGCAGTTCTTC CASSVARVQGDEQFF
TRBD1 TRBJ2-7 TRBV13 15 . TGTGCCAGCAGCTCAGGGTACAGGGGGTTCTCCGAGCAGTACTTC CASSSGYRGFSEQYF
TRBD2 TRBJ2-3 TRBV5-6 19 . TGTGCCAGCAGCCCCTGGACTAGCGGGAGTGATCCGGACCCAGATACGCAGTATTTT CASSPWTSGSDPDPDTQYF
. TRBJ1-1 TRBV18 14 . TGTGCCAGCTCACCAATCAGGGAGAACACTGAAGCTTTCTTT CASSPIRENTEAFF
. TRBJ1-1 TRBV5-8 15 few TGTGCCAGCAGCTTGTTAGACGGGATGAACACTGAAGCTTTCTTT CASSLLDGMNTEAFF
. TRBJ2-2 TRBV6-6 15 . TGTGCCAGCCGCTACCCTTCGGGGAACACCGGGGAGCTGTTTTTT CASRYPSGNTGELFF
. TRBJ2-2 TRBV3-1/TRBV3-2 16 . TGTGCCAGCAGCCAAGCGGTCATCGGAGGCCCCGGGGAGCTGTTTTTT CASSQAVIGGPGELFF
. TRBJ1-2 TRBV5-1 13 . TGCGCCAGCAGCTTCCGGGAAAACTATGGCTACACCTTC CASSFRENYGYTF
TRBD2 TRBJ2-3 TRBV7-9 16 . TGTGCCAGCAGCTTGACTAGCGGGAGTAGCACAGATACGCAGTATTTT CASSLTSGSSTDTQYF
. TRBJ2-2 TRBV4-2 13 few TGTGCCAGCAGCCAAGGGCGGCCCGGGGAGCTGTTTTTT CASSQGRPGELFF
. TRBJ2-2 TRBV10-3 15 . TGTGCCATCAGTGAGGCCCAGGCGAACACCGGGGAGCTGTTTTTT CAISEAQANTGELFF
. TRBJ1-2 TRBV28 14 . TGTGCCACCCTTTATACACAGGGCCTCTATGGCTACACCTTC CATLYTQGLYGYTF
TRBD1 TRBJ1-6 TRBV28 15 . TGTGCCAGCAGAAGACAGGGGTTCTATAATTCACCCCTCCACTTT CASRRQGFYNSPLHF
TRBD1 TRBJ2-1 TRBV7-3 17 . TGTGCCAGCAGCTTAGGGATGGGACAGAGCTCCTACAATGAGCAGTTCTTC CASSLGMGQSSYNEQFF
TRBD1 TRBJ1-5 TRBV18 15 . TGTGCCAGCTCACCAGGACAGGGGGGGAATCAGCCCCAGCATTTT CASSPGQGGNQPQHF
. TRBJ1-2 TRBV19 14 . TGTGCCAGTAGTATGGGGGGACGGAACTATGGCTACACCTTC CASSMGGRNYGYTF
TRBD2 TRBJ2-7 TRBV28 16 . TGTGCCAGCAGTCTACCCTTGCCGGGAGGGCCCTACGAGCAGTACTTC CASSLPLPGGPYEQYF
. TRBJ2-3 TRBV27 15 . TGTGCCAGCAGCCTTAATTCTGGGGGCGCAGATACGCAGTATTTT CASSLNSGGADTQYF
TRBD1 TRBJ2-7 TRBV4-2 14 few TGTGCCAGCAGCCAAGTCAGACAGGGTGACGAGCAGTACTTC CASSQVRQGDEQYF
. TRBJ2-5 TRBV7-8 15 . TGTGCCAGCAGCCCTTTTCGGGGGAATAAAGAGACCCAGTACTTC CASSPFRGNKETQYF
. TRBJ1-2 TRBV4-1 15 . TGCGCCAGCAGCCAAGGACAAACCGCCGACTATGGCTACACCTTC CASSQGQTADYGYTF
. TRBJ2-5 TRBV18 16 . TGTGCCAGCTCACCACAAGGGGTCGGGTTACAAGAGACCCAGTACTTC CASSPQGVGLQETQYF
. TRBJ2-1 TRBV2 14 . TGTGCCAGCAGTGAAAGGCGGGATAGTAATGAGCAGTTCTTC CASSERRDSNEQFF
TRBD1 TRBJ2-1 TRBV7-9 14 . TGTGCCAGCAGCTTAGGCACAGGGGGAAGTGAGCAGTTCTTC CASSLGTGGSEQFF
. TRBJ2-3 TRBV20-1 14 . TGCAGTGCTAGTCAAGGTGGAGGGAGAGATACGCAGTATTTT CSASQGGGRDTQYF
. TRBJ2-7 TRBV5-1 13 . TGCGCCAGCAGGACGGGAGACTCCTACGAGCAGTACTTC CASRTGDSYEQYF
. TRBJ1-5 TRBV30 17 once TGTGCCTGGAGTGTCGCCCGGGGGGGCGGAAGCAATCAGCCCCAGCATTTT CAWSVARGGGSNQPQHF